The 26 T cell receptor beta chains reported below all come from one sample, sequenced in a study of tumor-infiltrating lymphocytes in primary liver carcinoma. The template, 500 ng total RNA, yielded TCR beta cDNA made with a constant-region primer. Each TCR beta library was derived from three nested multiplex PCR rounds that employed slightly modified ARM-PCR. Use of TRBV1-TRBV30 forward primers with a C-beta reverse primer characterized the first two PCR rounds, which lasted about 10 cycles each. From the multiplex PCR reads, TCRdb called clonotypes with MiXCR, one entry per CDR3 protein. The top ten clones hold about 25% of a sample with tens of thousands of distinct CDR3 sequences, about 80% of them seen once. Taking roughly 18-32 mg of unsorted bulk tissue, the authors co-extracted RNA and DNA. Sequenced: liver tumor tissue from sampling region 2. The subset here: tumor region T2, inferior pole. These receptors originate from a man aged 40-50 years with primary liver carcinoma and hepatitis B virus infection.

This chain uses TRBV6-1 with TRBJ2-3, with D possibly TRBD1 on 6 matching bases. The CDR3 covers 15 residues. V was cut by 3 bases and J by 6 bases, with 16 bases left in between. Germline CDR1 and CDR2: MNHNS and SASEGT. The CDR3 protein is CASSDRQEAPDTQYF. DNA of the CDR3: TGTGCCAGCAGTGACCGACAGGAAGCCCCGGATACGCAGTATTTT.

Details on this clonotype: The junction shows a germline mismatch at one end, possibly a read error. The chain has TRBV4-1 and TRBJ1-2; D remains ambiguous. This CDR3 comprises 14 residues. CDR1 and CDR2 from the germline V gene are MGHRA and YSYEKL. In DNA form, the CDR3 reads TGCCCCAGCAGCCAAGCGCTTGCTAACTATGACTACACCTTC. Its protein is CPSSQALANYDYTF.

Notes on this clonotype: Mismatch with germline at one junction end may stem from a read error. The chain employs TRBV12-3 or TRBV12-4 and TRBJ2-1; 8 bases are a match to TRBD1. This CDR3 contains 15 residues. Here the CDR3 reads CASNPTGTGDNGQFF. The CDR3 DNA follows: TGTGCCAGCAACCCCACCGGGACAGGTGACAATGGGCAGTTCTTC.

A remark on this clonotype: This is likely a read error, given that the CDR3 carries no conserved phenylalanine or tryptophan at its end. The rearrangement links TRBV11-2 to TRBJ2-1; D unclear. The V gene's germline CDR1 is SGHAT and CDR2 FQNNGV. The CDR3 is 16 amino acids. V lost 3 bases, J lost 11 bases, and 23 bases lay in between. The chain's CDR3 is CASSLDIGPAMGKQFL. The CDR3 region has the DNA TGTGCCAGCAGCTTGGATATCGGACCAGCCATGGGTAAGCAGTTCCTC.

The chain employs TRBV11-2 and TRBJ1-1; 10 bases agree with TRBD1. Losses at the gene ends were 9 bases for V and 4 bases for J; bases not matched to a gene: 17. Germline V gene data show CDR1 as SGHAT and CDR2 as FQNNGV. CDR3 length: 17 amino acids. CDR3 loop: CASSPMGGQGFGTEAFF. The DNA of the CDR3 is TGTGCCAGTAGTCCAATGGGGGGACAGGGGTTCGGCACTGAAGCTTTCTTT.

The V gene is TRBV7-2, the J gene TRBJ2-7, with 11 nucleotides matching TRBD2. The CDR3 length is 14 residues. After removal of 3 bases from V and 3 bases from J, the junction contained 1 base not matched to a gene. Germline CDR1 SGHTA, CDR2 FQGNSA. The CDR3 loop reads CASSLTSGIYEQYF. CDR3 coding DNA: TGTGCCAGCAGCTTGACTAGCGGGATCTACGAGCAGTACTTC.

This clonotype has only one observation. A much more abundant neighbour one base away suggests this may be a read error. V gene TRBV19 combines with J gene TRBJ2-5, with TRBD2 as a possible D gene (6 bases). The CDR3 has 15 residues. Germline V CDR1 and CDR2: LNHDA, SQIVND (reference sequence). CDR3 sequence (DNA): TGTACCAGTAGTCCCCTCCCGGGAGCTGCGGAGACCCAGTACTTC. This gives the protein CTSSPLPGAAETQYF.

This clonotype was recorded only once. No conserved phenylalanine or tryptophan is present at the end of the CDR3, so a read error is the likely explanation. No DNA is shown, since the ends of the CDR3 on it are uncertain; the CDR3 is the one TCRdb lists. The chain carries TRBV12-3 or TRBV12-4 and TRBJ2-5; TRBD1 reflects the table's D call only, with no check against the DNA. The CDR3 length is 12 residues, termini included. The chain's CDR3 is CASSPGEETQYI.

The chain combines TRBV6-1 with TRBJ2-7; 9 nucleotides line up with TRBD1. The CDR3 spans 13 residues. Per the germline V gene, CDR1 is MNHNS and CDR2 is SASEGT. Trimming removed 7 bases from V and 4 bases from J; junction bases left unmatched: 5. The chain's CDR3 is CASTRQGDYEQYF. The CDR3 DNA reads as TGTGCCAGCACTAGACAGGGGGATTACGAGCAGTACTTC.

To note about this clonotype: A read error may produce the germline difference seen at one junction end. The chain employs TRBV20-1 and TRBJ2-7; 9 bases line up with TRBD2. Germline lookup yields CDR1 DFQATT and CDR2 SNEGSKA (reference sequence). This CDR3 is 14 amino acids long. CDR3 sequence reads: CSASSGSPAREQYF. CDR3 sequence (DNA): TGCAGTGCCAGTAGCGGGAGCCCAGCTAGGGAGCAGTATTTC.

This clonotype came up many times. The chain has TRBV6-1 and TRBJ2-1; TRBD2 matches 10 bases. The CDR3 is 16 amino acids. Trimming removed 5 bases from V and 8 bases from J; junction bases left unmatched: 12. The germline V gene has CDR1 MNHNS and CDR2 SASEGT. The CDR3 protein is CASSRILAGVDDEQFF. The CDR3 nucleotides are TGTGCCAGCAGTCGTATTCTAGCGGGAGTAGACGATGAGCAGTTCTTC.

J is TRBJ2-1 and V is TRBV2; TRBD1 is a possible D gene (6 bases). There are 13 residues in the CDR3. Per the germline V gene, CDR1 is SNHLY and CDR2 is FYNNEI. V shed 7 bases and J shed 2 bases, with 9 bases lying between them. The CDR3 spells CASNTGTYNEQFF. The CDR3 nucleotides are TGTGCCAGCAATACAGGGACCTACAATGAGCAGTTCTTC.

Notes on this clonotype: A much more abundant neighbour one base away suggests this may be a read error. The rearrangement joins TRBV30 to TRBJ2-5, with D uncertain. The CDR3 has 16 amino acids. Germline CDR1 reads GTSNPN; CDR2 reads SVGIG (reference sequence). The CDR3: CARSEAAAYLAETQYF. The DNA of the CDR3 is TGTGCCCGGAGTGAGGCGGCGGCTTACCTCGCGGAGACCCAGTACTTC.

This clonotype was picked up many times. The rearrangement joins TRBV6-6 to TRBJ1-1, with TRBD1 as a possible D gene (5 bases). Germline assignment: CDR1 MNHNY and CDR2 SVGAGI (reference sequence). V lost 2 bases and J lost 5, with 9 bases in between. This CDR3 spans 13 amino acids. The CDR3: CASSYRGETEAFF. The CDR3 region has the DNA TGTGCCAGCAGTTACCGAGGGGAAACTGAAGCTTTCTTT.

About this clonotype: Because it lacks the conserved phenylalanine or tryptophan at the end, this CDR3 is likely a read error. The limits of the CDR3 on the DNA are not certain, so only TCRdb's listed CDR3 is given. This sequence joins TRBV29-1 and TRBJ2-1. CDR1 and CDR2 (germline): SQVTM, ANQGSEA. The CDR3 length equals 12 residues, ends included. Here the CDR3 reads CSVEDHGRAHFS.

This clonotype was seen ten or more times. The V gene is TRBV5-1, the J gene TRBJ2-5, with 10 bases matching TRBD2. Per germline, CDR1 SGHRS and CDR2 YFSETQ. This CDR3 region has 17 residues. J gave up 1 base and V 3 bases, and 9 bases lay outside the gene matches. This chain's CDR3 is CASSSSLAGMLQETQYF. The CDR3 DNA reads TGCGCCAGCAGCTCCTCACTAGCGGGGATGCTCCAAGAGACCCAGTACTTC.

On this clonotype itself: It is likely a read error, because the conserved phenylalanine at the end of the CDR3 is missing. The V call is TRBV11-2, the J call TRBJ2-1, with 9 bases aligning to TRBD1. The CDR3 is 14 amino acids. The germline gives CDR1 SGHAT, CDR2 FQNNGV. V dropped 6 bases and J dropped 7; count of bases not matched to a gene: 7. DNA of the CDR3: TGTGCCAGCAGTACAGGGGGCCCTGGGAATGAGCAGTTCTTA. As protein: CASSTGGPGNEQFL.

Concerning this clonotype: A much more abundant neighbour one base away suggests this may be a read error. V is TRBV7-6 and J is TRBJ2-1; TRBD2 matches at 12 bases. Per germline, CDR1 SGHVS and CDR2 FNYEAQ. The CDR3 consists of 17 residues. CDR3 DNA: TGTGACAGCAGCCTCCGACTAGCGGGAGCCTCCTACAATGAGCAGTTCTTC. This encodes CDSSLRLAGASYNEQFF.

This clonotype appeared many times. The chain combines TRBV10-3 with TRBJ2-1, with unresolved D. Germline-derived CDR1 and CDR2 are ENHRY and SYGVKD. CDR3 length: 12 amino acids. With 1 base removed from V and 8 bases from J, the gap between germline ends came to 6 bases. The CDR3 loop is CAISELGDEQFF. The CDR3 coding sequence is TGTGCCATCAGTGAGTTGGGCGATGAGCAGTTCTTC.

Turning to this clonotype: A much larger clone differs by one base, so this may be a read error. The chain joins TRBV28 to TRBJ1-1, with unresolved D. Trimming pared 6 bases from V and 4 bases from J, leaving 12 bases between. The CDR3 runs to 13 residues. Germline V lookup: CDR1 MDHEN, CDR2 SYDVKM. CDR3 bases: TGTGCCAGCAGCCCCTCGGCTATCACTGAAGCTTTCTTT. This encodes CASSPSAITEAFF.

This clonotype was observed at least ten times. V usage is TRBV30 and J usage is TRBJ2-7; 8 bases map to TRBD2. The germline CDR1 and CDR2 sequences are GTSNPN and SVGIG (reference sequence). The CDR3 is 14 amino acids. The V gene end was trimmed by 1 base and the J gene end by 12 bases; junction bases not matched to a gene: 14. CDR3 coding DNA: TGTGCCTGGAGTGCCGAGAGCGGGAGACGCGCGCGGTACTTC. This codes for CAWSAESGRRARYF.

This chain connects TRBV6-1 to TRBJ2-1; TRBD1 matches at 7 bases. The CDR3 is 12 residues long. CDR1 is MNHNS and CDR2 is SASEGT in the germline V gene. After removal of 10 bases from V and 10 bases from J, the junction contained 10 bases not matched to a gene. The CDR3 spells CATRQGWHEQFF. The DNA for the CDR3 is TGTGCCACGAGACAGGGATGGCACGAGCAGTTCTTC.

A remark on this clonotype: This CDR3 is missing its conserved last phenylalanine or tryptophan, likely due to a read error. The V gene is TRBV11-2, the J gene TRBJ2-2, with TRBD2 matching 8 bases. CDR1 is SGHAT, CDR2 FQNNGV, per germline. V was pared by 10 bases and J by 3 bases, with 10 bases of the junction left unmatched. The CDR3 spans 15 residues. The CDR3 here is CANLPAGVYTGELFL. In nucleotides, the CDR3 is TGTGCCAACCTCCCAGCGGGAGTGTACACCGGGGAGCTGTTTCTT.

For this clonotype: A much bigger clone sits one base away, suggesting this may be a read error. V and J are TRBV28 and TRBJ1-4, with 9 nucleotides matching TRBD1. This CDR3 has 15 residues. In germline, CDR1 is MDHEN, CDR2 SYDVKM. V trimming: 9 bases; J trimming: 6 bases; junction bases outside the gene matches: 11. As DNA, the CDR3 is TGTGCCAGGAGTCCCACAGGGGGCGCAGATGAAAAACTGTTTTTT. Translating it yields CARSPTGGADEKLFF.

With regard to this clonotype: Since the CDR3 does not end with the conserved phenylalanine or tryptophan, this likely comes from a read error. The rearrangement links TRBV6-5 to TRBJ1-3; D remains ambiguous. Trimming removed 6 bases at V and 0 bases at J, with 12 bases between. Looked up from germline, CDR1 is MNHEY and CDR2 is SVGAGI. The CDR3 is 15 residues long. The CDR3 nucleotides are TGTGCCAGCAGATACGACTGTTACTCTGGAAACACCATATATCTT. It yields the protein CASRYDCYSGNTIYL.

Turning to this clonotype: Relative to the germline gene, one junction end is altered; a read error may explain this. V usage is TRBV12-3 or TRBV12-4 and J usage is TRBJ1-2; possibly TRBD1 for D (5 bases). The CDR3 extends over 14 amino acids. As DNA, the CDR3 is TGTGCCAGCAGTTTACCTCAGGGTAACTACGGCTACACCTTC. Encoded protein: CASSLPQGNYGYTF.